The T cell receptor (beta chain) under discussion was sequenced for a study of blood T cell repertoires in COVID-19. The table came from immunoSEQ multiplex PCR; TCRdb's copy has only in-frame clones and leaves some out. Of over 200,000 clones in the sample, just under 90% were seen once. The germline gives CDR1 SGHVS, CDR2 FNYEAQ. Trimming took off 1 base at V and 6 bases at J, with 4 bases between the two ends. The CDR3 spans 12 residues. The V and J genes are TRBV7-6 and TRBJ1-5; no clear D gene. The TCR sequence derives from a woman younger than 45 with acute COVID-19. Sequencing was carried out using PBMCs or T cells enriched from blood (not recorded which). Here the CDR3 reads CASSLGSQPQHF. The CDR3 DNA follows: TGTGCCAGCAGCTTAGGGAGTCAGCCCCAGCATTTT.